One sample yielded the 6 T cell receptor beta chains listed below, sequenced in a study of blood T cell repertoires in COVID-19. Data came from immunoSEQ multiplex PCR; TCRdb stores just in-frame clones and leaves some out. Altogether more than 150,000 clones are present, approximately 80% being singletons, with the ten largest covering 2.5% to 3%. The sequencing sample was made of peripheral blood. Receptors were obtained from a woman in her fifties or sixties with acute or convalescent COVID-19.

The J gene is TRBJ2-1, the V gene TRBV28; 10 bases line up with TRBD2. The CDR3 contains 20 residues. J lost 7 bases, V lost 3 bases, and 21 bases had no gene match. CDR1 and CDR2 (germline): MDHEN, SYDVKM. CDR3 region: CASSFGVRGLAGARNNEQFF. DNA of the CDR3: TGTGCCAGCAGTTTCGGAGTCAGGGGGCTAGCGGGGGCGCGAAATAATGAGCAGTTCTTC.

In this sample, this clone turned up a few times. V is TRBV18 and J is TRBJ2-3; TRBD2 matches 8 bases. Trimming cost V 6 bases and J 2 bases; bases outside gene matches: 4. CDR1 is KGHSH and CDR2 is LQKENI in the germline V gene. The CDR3 extends over 14 amino acids. CDR3 bases: TGTGCCAGCTCCCTGGGACTAGACACAGATACGCAGTATTTT. Translation: CASSLGLDTDTQYF.

The chain is built from TRBV6-6 and TRBJ2-1, with D perhaps TRBD2 (6 bases). Germline loops: CDR1 MNHNY, CDR2 SVGAGI (reference sequence). V was cut by 5 bases and J by 0 bases, with 17 bases left in between. CDR3 length equals 17 residues. CDR3 in DNA: TGTGCCAGCAGTCCGACTCTAGCGTCGAGCTCCTACAATGAGCAGTTCTTC. Protein product: CASSPTLASSSYNEQFF.

The rearrangement joins TRBV7-2 to TRBJ2-1; 9 bases agree with TRBD2. CDR3 length: 15 amino acids. Germline CDR1 reads SGHTA; CDR2 reads FQGNSA. Trimming cost V 2 bases and J 7 bases; bases outside gene matches: 6. CDR3 in amino acids: CASSLMSGGRNEQFF. The CDR3 DNA reads TGTGCCAGCAGCTTAATGAGCGGGGGGAGGAATGAGCAGTTCTTC.

The chain joins TRBV5-1 to TRBJ2-7; a possible D gene is TRBD1 (6 bases). This CDR3 is built from 15 residues. Deletions cut 0 bases from V and 3 bases from J, with 13 bases between. CDR1 is SGHRS, CDR2 YFSETQ, per germline. Here the CDR3 reads CASSLGAGVIYEQYF. In DNA form, the CDR3 reads TGCGCCAGCAGCTTGGGGGCAGGGGTAATCTACGAGCAGTACTTC.

The chain combines TRBV7-2 with TRBJ2-2; possibly TRBD1 for D (5 bases). Germline V lookup: CDR1 SGHTA, CDR2 FQGNSA. The CDR3 loop spans 16 amino acids. V shed 1 base and J shed 4 bases, with 13 bases lying between them. DNA of the CDR3: TGTGCCAGCAGCTTAGAGGCTCCAGGGCCCACCGGGGAGCTGTTTTTT. Its translation: CASSLEAPGPTGELFF.